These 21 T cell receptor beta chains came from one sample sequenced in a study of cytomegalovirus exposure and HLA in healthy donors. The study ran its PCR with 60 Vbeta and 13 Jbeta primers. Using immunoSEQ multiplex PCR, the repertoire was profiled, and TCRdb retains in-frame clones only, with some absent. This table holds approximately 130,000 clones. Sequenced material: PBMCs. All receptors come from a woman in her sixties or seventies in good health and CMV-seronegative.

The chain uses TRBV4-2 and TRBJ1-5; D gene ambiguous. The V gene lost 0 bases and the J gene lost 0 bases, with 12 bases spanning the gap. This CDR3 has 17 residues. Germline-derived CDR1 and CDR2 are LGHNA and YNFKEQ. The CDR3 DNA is TGTGCCAGCAGCCAAGAATTGAGGCAGAATAGCAATCAGCCCCAGCATTTT. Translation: CASSQELRQNSNQPQHF.

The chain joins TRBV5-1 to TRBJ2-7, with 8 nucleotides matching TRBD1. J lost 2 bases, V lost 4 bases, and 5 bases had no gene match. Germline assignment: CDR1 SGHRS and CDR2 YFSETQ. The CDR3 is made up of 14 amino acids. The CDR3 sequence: CASSGGQVPYEQYF. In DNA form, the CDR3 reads TGCGCCAGCAGCGGGGGACAGGTTCCCTACGAGCAGTACTTC.

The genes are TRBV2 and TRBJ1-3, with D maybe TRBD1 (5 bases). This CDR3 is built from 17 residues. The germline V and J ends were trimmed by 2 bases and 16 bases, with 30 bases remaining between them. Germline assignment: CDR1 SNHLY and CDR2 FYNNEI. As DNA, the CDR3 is TGTGCCAGCAGTGAACGATGGTCCCCCAGTGGAAGGGGCCAGGTTTATTTT. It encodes CASSERWSPSGRGQVYF.

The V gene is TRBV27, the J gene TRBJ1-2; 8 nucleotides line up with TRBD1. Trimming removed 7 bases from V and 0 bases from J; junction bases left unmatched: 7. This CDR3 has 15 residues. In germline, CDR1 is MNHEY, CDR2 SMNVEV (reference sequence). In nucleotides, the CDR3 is TGTGCCAGCAAACCGACAGGGGAAACTAACTATGGCTACACCTTC. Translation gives CASKPTGETNYGYTF.

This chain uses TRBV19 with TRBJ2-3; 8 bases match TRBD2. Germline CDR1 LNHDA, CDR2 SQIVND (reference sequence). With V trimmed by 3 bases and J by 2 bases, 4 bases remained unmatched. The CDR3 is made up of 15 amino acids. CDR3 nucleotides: TGTGCCAGTAGTATTCTTAGCGGGGACACAGATACGCAGTATTTT. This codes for CASSILSGDTDTQYF.

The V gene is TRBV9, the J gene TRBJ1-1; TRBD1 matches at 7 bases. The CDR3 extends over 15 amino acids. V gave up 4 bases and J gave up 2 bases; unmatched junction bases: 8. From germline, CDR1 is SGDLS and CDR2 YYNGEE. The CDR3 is CASSPKGQTNTEAFF. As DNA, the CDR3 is TGTGCCAGCAGCCCTAAGGGACAGACAAACACTGAAGCTTTCTTT.

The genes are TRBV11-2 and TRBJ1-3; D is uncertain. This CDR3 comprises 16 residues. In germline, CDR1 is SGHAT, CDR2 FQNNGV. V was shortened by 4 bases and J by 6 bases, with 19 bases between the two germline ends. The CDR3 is CASSSIHSEAENTIYF. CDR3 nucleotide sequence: TGTGCCAGCAGCTCCATCCACTCGGAGGCGGAAAACACCATATATTTT.

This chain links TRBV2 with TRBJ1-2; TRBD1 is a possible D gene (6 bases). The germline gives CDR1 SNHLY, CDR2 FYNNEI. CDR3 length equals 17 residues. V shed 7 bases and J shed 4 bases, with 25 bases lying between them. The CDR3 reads CASNRDGPGSPVYGYTF. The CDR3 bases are TGTGCCAGCAACAGGGACGGCCCTGGCAGTCCGGTCTATGGCTACACCTTC. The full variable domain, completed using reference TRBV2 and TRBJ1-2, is EPEVTQTPSHQVTQMGQEVILRCVPISNHLYFYWYRQILGQKVEFLVSFYNNEISEKSEIFDDQFSVERPDGSNFTLKIRSTKLEDSAMYFCASNRDGPGSPVYGYTFGSGTRLTVV.

The CDR3 is CASSLASGVLSYEQYF. The DNA of the CDR3 is TGTGCCAGCAGCTTAGCAAGCGGGGTTTTGTCCTACGAGCAGTACTTC. The chain recombines TRBV7-8 with TRBJ2-7; 7 bases agree with TRBD2. V trimming: 0 bases; J trimming: 1 base; junction bases outside the gene matches: 6. The germline CDR1 and CDR2 sequences are SGHVS and FQNEAQ. The CDR3 loop spans 16 amino acids.

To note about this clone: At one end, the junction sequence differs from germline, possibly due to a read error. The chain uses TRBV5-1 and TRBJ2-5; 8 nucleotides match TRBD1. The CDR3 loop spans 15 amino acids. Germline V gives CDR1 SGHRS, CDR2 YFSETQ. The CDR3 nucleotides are TGCGCCAGCAGCTTGGGACAGGGGCCACAAGGGACCCAGTACTTC. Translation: CASSLGQGPQGTQYF.

CDR3 amino acids: CASSPAGVQETQYF. As DNA, the CDR3 is TGTGCCAGCTCACCGGCGGGGGTCCAAGAGACCCAGTACTTC. The chain joins TRBV18 to TRBJ2-5, with 7 bases matching TRBD2. CDR1 KGHSH and CDR2 LQKENI come from the germline V gene. Losses at the gene ends were 3 bases for V and 1 base for J; bases not matched to a gene: 2. This CDR3 region has 14 residues.

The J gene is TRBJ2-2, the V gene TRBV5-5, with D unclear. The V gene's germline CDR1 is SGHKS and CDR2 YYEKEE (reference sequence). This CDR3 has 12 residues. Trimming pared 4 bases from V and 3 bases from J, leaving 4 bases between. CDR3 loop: CASSVYTGELFF. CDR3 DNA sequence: TGTGCCAGCAGCGTCTACACCGGGGAGCTGTTTTTT.

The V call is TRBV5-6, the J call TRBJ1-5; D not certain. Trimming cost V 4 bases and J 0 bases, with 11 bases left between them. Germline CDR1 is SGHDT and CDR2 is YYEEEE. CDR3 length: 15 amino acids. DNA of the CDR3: TGTGCCAGCAGCCGCCGGGGTTATAGCAATCAGCCCCAGCATTTT. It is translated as CASSRRGYSNQPQHF.

In DNA, the CDR3 is TGTGCCAGCAGTTACCCATACACCGGGGAGCTGTTTTTT. It specifies CASSYPYTGELFF. V gene TRBV6-5 combines with J gene TRBJ2-2; D not certain. V lost 2 bases and J 3 bases, leaving 4 bases between the germline ends. Germline assignment: CDR1 MNHEY and CDR2 SVGAGI. CDR3 length equals 13 residues.

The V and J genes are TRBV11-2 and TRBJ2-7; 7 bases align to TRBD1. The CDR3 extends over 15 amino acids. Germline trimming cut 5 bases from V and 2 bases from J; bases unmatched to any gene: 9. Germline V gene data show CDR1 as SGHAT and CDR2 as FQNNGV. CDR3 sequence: CASSPTGVFAYEQYF. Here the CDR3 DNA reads TGTGCCAGCAGCCCAACAGGGGTGTTCGCCTACGAGCAGTACTTC.

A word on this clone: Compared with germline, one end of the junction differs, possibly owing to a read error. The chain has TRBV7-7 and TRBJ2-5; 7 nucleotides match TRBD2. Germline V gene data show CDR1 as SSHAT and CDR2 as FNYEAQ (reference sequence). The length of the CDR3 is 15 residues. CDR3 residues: CASSLNPGLTETQYF. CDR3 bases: TGTGCTAGCAGCCTGAACCCGGGACTAACAGAGACCCAGTACTTC. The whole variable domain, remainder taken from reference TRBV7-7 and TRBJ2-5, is GAGVSQSPRYKVTKRGQDVTLRCDPISSHATLYWYQQALGQGPEFLTYFNYEAQPDKSGLPSDRFSAERPEGSISTLTIQRTEQRDSAMYRCASSLNPGLTETQYFGPGTRLLVL.

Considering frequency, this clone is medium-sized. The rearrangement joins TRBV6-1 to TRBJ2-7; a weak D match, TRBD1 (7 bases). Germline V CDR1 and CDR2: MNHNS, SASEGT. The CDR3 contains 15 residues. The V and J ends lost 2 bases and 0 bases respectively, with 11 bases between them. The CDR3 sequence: CASSERGDSSYEQYF. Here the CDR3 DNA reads TGTGCCAGCAGTGAAAGGGGGGACAGCTCCTACGAGCAGTACTTC.

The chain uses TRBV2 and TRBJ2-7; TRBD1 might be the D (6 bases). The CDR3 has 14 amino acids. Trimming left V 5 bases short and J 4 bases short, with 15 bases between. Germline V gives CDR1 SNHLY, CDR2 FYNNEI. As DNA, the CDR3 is TGTGCCAGCAGTCGGACAGAGCCCGTATACGAGCAGTACTTC. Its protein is CASSRTEPVYEQYF.

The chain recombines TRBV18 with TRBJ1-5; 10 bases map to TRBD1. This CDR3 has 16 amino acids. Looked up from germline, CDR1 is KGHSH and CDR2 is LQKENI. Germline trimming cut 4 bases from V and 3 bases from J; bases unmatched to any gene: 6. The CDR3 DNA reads TGTGCCAGCTCACGCGGGACAGGGGATATCAATCAGCCCCAGCATTTT. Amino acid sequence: CASSRGTGDINQPQHF.

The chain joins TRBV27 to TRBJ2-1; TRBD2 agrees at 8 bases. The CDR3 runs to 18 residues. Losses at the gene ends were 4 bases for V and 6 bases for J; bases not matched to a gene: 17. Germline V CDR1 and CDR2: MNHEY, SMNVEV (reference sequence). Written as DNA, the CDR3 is TGTGCCAGCAGTTATAGGATGAGACGGGAGGGCCTGGGCAATGAGCAGTTCTTC. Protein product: CASSYRMRREGLGNEQFF.

The CDR3 is CASSQDLAGTPGTQYF. CDR3 bases: TGCGCCAGCAGCCAAGATCTGGCGGGGACGCCCGGTACGCAGTATTTT. This sequence joins TRBV4-1 and TRBJ2-3, with D perhaps matching TRBD2 (6 bases). The CDR3 has 16 residues. CDR1 is MGHRA and CDR2 is YSYEKL in the germline V gene. Trimming removed 0 bases at V and 8 bases at J, with 18 bases between.